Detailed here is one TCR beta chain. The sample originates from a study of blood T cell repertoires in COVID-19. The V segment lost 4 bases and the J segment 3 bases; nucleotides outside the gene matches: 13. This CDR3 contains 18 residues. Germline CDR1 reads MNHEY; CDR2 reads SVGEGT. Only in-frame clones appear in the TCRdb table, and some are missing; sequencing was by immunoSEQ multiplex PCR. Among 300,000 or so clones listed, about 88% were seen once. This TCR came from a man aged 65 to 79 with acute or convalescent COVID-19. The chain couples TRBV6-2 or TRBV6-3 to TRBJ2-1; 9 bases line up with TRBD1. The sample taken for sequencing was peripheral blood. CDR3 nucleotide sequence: TGTGCCAGCAGTTCTCAGGCGCCCGGGACAGGGAACTACAATGAGCAGTTCTTC. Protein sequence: CASSSQAPGTGNYNEQFF.